This T cell receptor beta chain was documented in a study of shared clonotypes between healthy human individuals (TCRdb year 2020). Some background on the complete study: Three men and a couple of women, aged 18 to 49 years, made up the cohort. Each donor's leukapheresis produced roughly between roughly 0.85 and 10 billion PBMCs. For each donor, CD4 naive and CD4 memory were each given three plates, CD8 naive was given two plates, and CD8 memory was given one plate. To increase sequencing depth and limit assay-specific biases, different laboratories used diverse techniques to prepare libraries and sequence TCR repertoires. The study deeply sequenced blood TCR repertoires of five healthy adults to estimate repertoire size and the extent of clonotype sharing between individuals. Results the study describes overall, beyond this receptor: Compared with non-shared clonotypes, the clonotypes found in all four sorted-subset donors had higher generation probabilities. Naive subsets generally had larger estimated clonotype richness than memory subsets. Incomplete sequencing was indicated by rarefaction of sorted-subset datasets, despite the large sequencing depth. Because the study included only a small number of donors, the genetic and exposure-history diversity represented was limited. Pairwise subsampling indicated that sequencing depth was expected to affect the degree of clonotype sharing among donors. Only blood was sampled, and tissue TCR repertoires likely differ from those in blood. Roughly 5% of naive CD4, roughly 3.5% of naive CD8, roughly 2.5% of memory CD4, and 0.4% of memory CD8 clonotypes were shared across a few donors.

The CDR3 goes from the cysteine to the phenylalanine over 15 residues. Here the CDR3 DNA is all that survives: 45 bases in frame from base 1. Trimming takes 5 bases from V and 5 bases from J, and the germline ends sit 18 bases apart. The germline V gene gives CDR1 as KGHSH and CDR2 as LQKENI. Using the deep immunoSEQ assay, multiplex PCR amplified TCR CDR3 regions from genomic DNA. Extracted genomic DNA from each cell subset was spread evenly across all wells of several immunoSEQ 96-well plates, with each plate serving as a replicate. For sorted subsets, approximately 190 ng genomic DNA, equal to 30,000 or so T cell genomes, was loaded into each replicate PCR. Purified libraries were quantified with a Qubit 3.0 fluorometer, sized on a Bioanalyzer 2100, and re-quantified with the KAPA Library Quantification kit. Every immunoSEQ 96-well plate was sequenced on a separate single-read 150-cycle Illumina NextSeq 550 flow cell. The authors' analysis ran thus. Because the immunoSEQ output held only junctional sequences and lacked quality scores, the filtering could not match the filtering applied to full-length reads. To assign V/J genes and CDR3, sequences were annotated against IMGT germline references using PyIR, a Python wrapper for IgBLAST v1.9. Reads were removed for weak V/J assignments (E-value above 1e-6), missing CDR3, stop codons, out-of-frame junctions, or ambiguous translated residues. V3J clonotypes were defined as sequences sharing an identical inferred V gene, J gene, and CDR3 amino acid sequence. Percentage overlap between repertoires was computed as shared unique clonotypes divided by the size of the smaller repertoire. RTK rarefaction, the Chao1 estimator, and Recon v2.1 estimates of unobserved clonotypes were used to assess repertoire richness. Generation probabilities were computed with OLGA for all TCRbeta clonotypes obtained by the gDNA method from a handful of donors. Drawn from immuneACCESS, this table holds only the in-frame rearrangements with V and J called that TCRdb kept. Clones are partly lost; checked studies trace under half to an unresolved V gene and leave the rest unexplained. Clonal size and the V and J genes are those of that table, whereas D and trimming came from the DNA. Across this sample there are approximately 2.4 million clones, with approximately 94% seen only once. The ten largest clones take up over 0.1% of the sample.

The donors were healthy, HIV-negative adults who had no recently reported acute infections or vaccinations. All donors were Caucasian adults living in Nashville, Tennessee, USA. CD4+ T cells were enriched by magnetic negative selection; naive cells were then positively selected on CD45RA, and the negative fraction formed the memory subset. Blood was obtained by leukapheresis, after which PBMCs were separated by Ficoll-Histopaque density gradient centrifugation and cryopreserved in liquid nitrogen vapor phase. Analytical flow cytometry was used to check the purity and quantity of every magnetically sorted T cell population. Genomic DNA was isolated from every sorted fraction and measured by UV absorbance on a Nanodrop 2000c. Details on this clone: The antigen this receptor binds is unknown. The input lacks base qualities; no much larger clone sits a single base away.

The sequencing sample was made of naive CD4+ T cells sorted from blood. Read against the paper, the sample's cell subset or site label means: CD45RA+ positively selected. Recombination linked TRBV18 to TRBJ1-1; no D segment can be confidently identified. This sequence was found in a man between 18 and 29 years old in good health. In nucleotide form, the sequence is TGTGCCAGCTCATCACTTCCACCCACCGGGACTGAAGCTTTCTTT. This translates into CASSSLPPTGTEAFF.